The next 12 T cell receptor beta chains were all read from a single sample in a study of siplizumab effects on memory and regulatory T cells. Assay used: immunoSEQ multiplex PCR; TCRdb lists only in-frame clones, some missing. Of around 87,000 clones in the sample, just under 90% were seen once. The sample consisted of CD4+ T cells sorted from blood. These receptors all come from a human donor in good health.

This rearrangement joins TRBV7-3 to TRBJ2-7, with 11 bases fitting TRBD2. This CDR3 spans 15 amino acids. Germline CDR1 is SGHTA and CDR2 is FQGTGA. With 1 base clipped from V and 4 bases from J, the junction kept 3 bases outside the gene matches. This chain's CDR3 is CASSLMSSGGYEQYF. CDR3 in DNA: TGTGCCAGCAGCTTAATGTCTAGCGGGGGGTACGAGCAGTACTTC.

V usage is TRBV19 and J usage is TRBJ2-2, with a possible D match to TRBD1 (5 bases). The germline V gene encodes CDR1 LNHDA and CDR2 SQIVND (reference sequence). Deletions cut 7 bases from V and 1 base from J, with 10 bases between. The CDR3 runs to 14 residues. This CDR3 is CASTSQGNTGELFF. The CDR3 DNA sequence: TGTGCCAGTACCTCGCAGGGGAACACCGGGGAGCTGTTTTTT.

This chain links TRBV29-1 with TRBJ2-6; D call uncertain. The CDR3 runs to 14 residues. V lost 3 bases and J lost 3, with 9 bases in between. Germline values: CDR1 SQVTM, CDR2 ANQGSEA. CDR3: CSVDGSGGANVLTF. The CDR3 DNA reads as TGCAGCGTTGATGGGTCTGGTGGGGCCAACGTCCTGACTTTC.

This clone was picked up one time. The gene calls are TRBV6-6 and TRBJ1-6, with D perhaps TRBD1 (5 bases). Germline V gene data show CDR1 as MNHNY and CDR2 as SVGAGI (reference sequence). Between the trimmed V and J ends, which lost 0 bases and 10 bases, there was a span of 16 bases. The CDR3 has 16 residues. The CDR3 coding sequence is TGTGCCAGCAGTTACTCGTCCCCTGCCTGGGGGTCACCCCTCCACTTT. This gives the protein CASSYSSPAWGSPLHF.

The genes are TRBV7-3 and TRBJ2-1, with 13 bases fitting TRBD2. Looked up from germline, CDR1 is SGHTA and CDR2 is FQGTGA. This CDR3 is built from 16 residues. The ends lost 5 bases at V and 6 bases at J; junction bases unmatched: 7. The CDR3 protein is CASSPIGTSGVNEQFF. In nucleotides, the CDR3 is TGTGCCAGCAGCCCCATAGGGACTAGCGGGGTCAATGAGCAGTTCTTC.

The V call is TRBV28, the J call TRBJ2-2; 7 bases are shared with TRBD2. The V segment lost 5 bases and the J segment 5 bases; nucleotides outside the gene matches: 8. The CDR3 has 15 residues. Germline CDR1 and CDR2: MDHEN and SYDVKM. CDR3 nucleotides: TGTGCCAGCAGTGCGCCGGGACTACTAACCGGGGAGCTGTTTTTT. It specifies CASSAPGLLTGELFF.

The J gene is TRBJ1-3, the V gene TRBV30; 7 bases align to TRBD1. The germline gives CDR1 GTSNPN, CDR2 SVGIG (reference sequence). The CDR3 consists of 14 residues. The V segment lost 2 bases and the J segment 4 bases; nucleotides outside the gene matches: 5. The CDR3 here is CAWSTGEGGNTIYF. In DNA form, the CDR3 reads TGTGCCTGGAGTACAGGGGAGGGAGGAAACACCATATATTTT.

The chain combines TRBV9 with TRBJ2-1; 14 bases are shared with TRBD2. The CDR3 extends over 16 amino acids. Trimming removed 4 bases from V and 15 bases from J; junction bases left unmatched: 15. Germline-derived CDR1 and CDR2 are SGDLS and YYNGEE. CDR3 nucleotides: TGTGCCAGCAGCCCCAACCTAAGACTAGCGGGGGGGGCTCCGTTCTTC. Translating it yields CASSPNLRLAGGAPFF.

This chain joins TRBV28 and TRBJ1-3; D ambiguous. CDR3 length: 14 amino acids. Germline V gene sequence: CDR1 MDHEN, CDR2 SYDVKM. With 8 bases removed from V and 1 base from J, the gap between germline ends came to 12 bases. The CDR3 bases are TGTGCCAGCGGCATGAGTGGGTCTGGAAACACCATATATTTT. As protein: CASGMSGSGNTIYF.

The chain uses TRBV5-4 and TRBJ2-4; TRBD2 matches 9 bases. Germline CDR1 is SGHNT and CDR2 is YYREEE (reference sequence). V lost 3 bases, J lost 9 bases, and 13 bases stayed unmatched. The CDR3 length is 16 residues. CDR3 residues: CASSSVAGAVKAIQYF. As DNA, the CDR3 is TGTGCCAGCAGCTCCGTAGCGGGAGCGGTAAAAGCCATTCAGTACTTC. Full variable domain (remainder filled in from reference TRBV5-4 and TRBJ2-4): ETGVTQSPTHLIKTRGQQVTLRCSSQSGHNTVSWYQQALGQGPQFIFQYYREEENGRGNFPPRFSGLQFPNYSSELNVNALELDDSALYLCASSSVAGAVKAIQYFGAGTRLSVL.

This clone appeared a single time. This chain uses TRBV7-9 with TRBJ2-1; 11 bases map to TRBD2. CDR3 length: 13 amino acids. Germline assignment: CDR1 SEHNR and CDR2 FQNEAQ (reference sequence). The junction had 2 bases not matched to a gene; V was cut back by 5 bases and J by 8 bases. The CDR3 sequence is CASSTSGSYEQFF. Here the CDR3 DNA reads TGTGCCAGCAGCACTAGCGGGAGCTATGAGCAGTTCTTC.

The chain uses TRBV19 and TRBJ2-1, with TRBD2 as a possible D gene (6 bases). This CDR3 is 12 amino acids long. Looked up from germline, CDR1 is LNHDA and CDR2 is SQIVND (reference sequence). V lost 3 bases and J lost 8, with 8 bases in between. As DNA, the CDR3 is TGTGCCAGTAGTATTTGGAGGGATGAGCAGTTCTTC. Translating gives CASSIWRDEQFF. The whole variable domain, filled in from reference TRBV19 and TRBJ2-1, reads DGGITQSPKYLFRKEGQNVTLSCEQNLNHDAMYWYRQDPGQGLRLIYYSQIVNDFQKGDIAEGYSVSREKKESFPLTVTSAQKNPTAFYLCASSIWRDEQFFGPGTRLTVL.